The 21 T cell receptor beta chains listed next were all sequenced from one sample in a study of OX40 agonist ivuxolimab in advanced cancers. Method: immunoSEQ multiplex PCR; TCRdb's copy keeps in-frame clones and lacks some. The table lists 45,000 to 65,000 clones, about four fifths of them singletons. The specimen comprised CD4+ or CD8+ T cells sorted from blood, sampled in a trial of the OX40 agonist ivuxolimab. These receptors all come from an adult with an advanced solid tumor such as melanoma, head and neck, liver or kidney cancer.

The chain recombines TRBV27 with TRBJ1-5; D is undetermined. The CDR3 spans 15 residues. The V end was cut by 5 bases, the J end by 10 bases, with 21 bases between. CDR1 is MNHEY, CDR2 SMNVEV, per germline (reference sequence). The CDR3 sequence: CASSPTGPRIGPQHF. The CDR3 nucleotides are TGTGCCAGCAGTCCCACCGGGCCACGAATCGGTCCCCAGCATTTT.

This chain connects TRBV5-4 to TRBJ1-4; possible D gene TRBD1, 5 bases. CDR1 is SGHNT and CDR2 is YYREEE in the germline V gene (reference sequence). This CDR3 has 14 amino acids. V lost 2 bases, J lost 4 bases, and 9 bases lay in between. The CDR3, as DNA: TGTGCCAGCAGCTTTAGGGGCAATAATGAAAAACTGTTTTTT. Residues: CASSFRGNNEKLFF.

The chain employs TRBV30 and TRBJ2-1, with D maybe TRBD1 (6 bases). The germline V gene encodes CDR1 GTSNPN and CDR2 SVGIG (reference sequence). Trimming took off 0 bases at V and 7 bases at J, with 13 bases between the two ends. This CDR3 spans 14 amino acids. The chain's CDR3 is CAWSVQGGLNEQFF. In DNA form, the CDR3 reads TGTGCCTGGAGTGTACAAGGGGGTTTGAATGAGCAGTTCTTC. Complete variable domain (other parts from reference TRBV30 and TRBJ2-1): SQTIHQWPATLVQPVGSPLSLECTVEGTSNPNLYWYRQAAGRGLQLLFYSVGIGQISSEVPQNLSASRPQDRQFILSSKKLLLSDSGFYLCAWSVQGGLNEQFFGPGTRLTVL.

V and J are TRBV6-5 and TRBJ2-7; 12 bases match TRBD2. The V and J ends lost 6 bases and 5 bases, in that order; junction bases with no gene match: 8. CDR3 length: 15 amino acids. The V gene's germline CDR1 is MNHEY and CDR2 SVGAGI. CDR3 sequence: CASRQWTSGNNEQYF. The DNA for the CDR3 is TGTGCCAGCAGACAGTGGACTAGCGGGAACAACGAGCAGTACTTC.

The gene calls are TRBV7-9 and TRBJ1-5; a possible D gene is TRBD1 (5 bases). This CDR3 contains 14 residues. The V gene's germline CDR1 is SEHNR and CDR2 FQNEAQ (reference sequence). V lost 1 base and J lost 3, with 7 bases in between. CDR3 in DNA: TGTGCCAGCAGCTTAGGACAGTACAATCAGCCCCAGCATTTT. This sequence encodes CASSLGQYNQPQHF.

The chain joins TRBV7-3 to TRBJ2-7, with TRBD2 matching over 8 bases. The CDR3 is 17 amino acids. Unmatched junction bases numbered 16, after V lost 3 bases and J lost 6 bases. CDR1 is SGHTA and CDR2 is FQGTGA in the germline V gene. CDR3: CASSFDGRGTSRSEQYF. CDR3 coding DNA: TGTGCCAGCAGCTTTGATGGAAGGGGGACTAGTAGATCCGAGCAGTACTTC.

This clone has a handful of counts. The chain couples TRBV18 to TRBJ1-2; a possible D gene is TRBD1 (6 bases). V was pared by 0 bases and J by 2 bases, with 25 bases between. The germline gives CDR1 KGHSH, CDR2 LQKENI. The CDR3 is 20 amino acids. The CDR3 spells CASSPPAASWPGARNYGYTF. In DNA form, the CDR3 reads TGTGCCAGCTCACCACCGGCGGCTTCTTGGCCAGGGGCACGCAACTATGGCTACACCTTC.

The chain links TRBV6-5 to TRBJ1-1, with 8 bases matching TRBD1. CDR3 length equals 13 residues. V trimming: 2 bases; J trimming: 8 bases; junction bases outside the gene matches: 4. Germline V lookup: CDR1 MNHEY, CDR2 SVGAGI. DNA of the CDR3: TGTGCCAGCAGTTACCGGACAGGGAGGGAAGCTTTCTTT. It specifies CASSYRTGREAFF.

This clone was picked up one time. The chain joins TRBV14 to TRBJ2-7; no firm D call. The CDR3 extends over 14 amino acids. Deletions cut 9 bases from V and 4 bases from J, with 19 bases between. Germline V gene data show CDR1 as SGHDN and CDR2 as FVKESK. The CDR3 is CARNGQQPLYEQYF. In DNA form, the CDR3 reads TGTGCCAGGAACGGGCAACAACCTTTATACGAGCAGTACTTC. Supplemented by reference TRBV14 and TRBJ2-7, the full variable domain reads EAGVTQFPSHSVIEKGQTVTLRCDPISGHDNLYWYRRVMGKEIKFLLHFVKESKQDESGMPNNRFLAERTGGTYSTLKVQPAELEDSGVYFCARNGQQPLYEQYFGPGTRLTVT.

The rearrangement links TRBV19 to TRBJ2-2; 8 bases match TRBD1. Per germline, CDR1 LNHDA and CDR2 SQIVND (reference sequence). V lost 7 bases and J lost 5; bases outside the gene matches: 18. The CDR3 consists of 18 residues. The CDR3 loop reads CASIGERQGKIRTGELFF. CDR3 nucleotides: TGTGCCAGTATTGGGGAAAGACAGGGGAAAATCCGAACCGGGGAGCTGTTTTTT.

V and J are TRBV6-1 and TRBJ2-7; TRBD2 matches 14 bases. This CDR3 is 16 amino acids long. Germline-derived CDR1 and CDR2 are MNHNS and SASEGT. The V segment lost 4 bases and the J segment 7 bases; nucleotides outside the gene matches: 9. This CDR3 reads CASSARPGTSGGEQYF. CDR3 DNA sequence: TGTGCCAGCAGTGCCCGACCCGGGACTAGCGGGGGAGAGCAGTACTTC.

The V call is TRBV7-8, the J call TRBJ1-1, with TRBD1 as a possible D gene (5 bases). Germline CDR1 is SGHVS and CDR2 is FQNEAQ. The CDR3 loop spans 16 amino acids. Trimming stripped 3 bases from V and 0 bases from J, with 14 bases between. In nucleotides, the CDR3 is TGTGCCAGCAGCTTTAGGGGCGCGGGATTGAACACTGAAGCTTTCTTT. This gives the protein CASSFRGAGLNTEAFF.

The chain employs TRBV18 and TRBJ1-5; 7 positions match TRBD1. J lost 5 bases, V lost 1 base, and 2 bases had no gene match. The germline V gene has CDR1 KGHSH and CDR2 LQKENI. The CDR3 is made up of 14 amino acids. CDR3 nucleotides: TGTGCCAGCTCACCACAGGGGGCAGATCAGCCCCAGCATTTT. This codes for CASSPQGADQPQHF.

The rearrangement uses TRBV2 and TRBJ2-2; D call uncertain. V was trimmed by 3 bases and J by 5 bases, leaving 10 bases between them. Germline loops: CDR1 SNHLY, CDR2 FYNNEI. This CDR3 is 14 amino acids long. The chain's CDR3 is CASSDRRATGELFF. The CDR3 bases are TGTGCCAGCAGTGATCGTAGGGCGACCGGGGAGCTGTTTTTT.

The chain joins TRBV19 to TRBJ2-2; TRBD2 matches 10 bases. CDR1 LNHDA and CDR2 SQIVND come from the germline V gene (reference sequence). With V trimmed by 7 bases and J by 6 bases, 8 bases remained unmatched. This CDR3 comprises 15 residues. The CDR3 is CASTRGAGGPGELFF. CDR3 bases: TGTGCCAGTACCCGGGGAGCGGGAGGGCCCGGGGAGCTGTTTTTT.

This chain uses TRBV6-1 with TRBJ1-1; tentative D call: TRBD1 (6 bases). CDR3 size: 15 residues. CDR1 is MNHNS and CDR2 is SASEGT in the germline V gene. Trimming pared 3 bases from V and 1 base from J, leaving 12 bases between. The CDR3 coding sequence is TGTGCCAGCAGTGACCTTGGGGGCAGGAACACTGAAGCTTTCTTT. Translating gives CASSDLGGRNTEAFF.

This clone was counted a few times. V and J are TRBV6-5 and TRBJ2-2; D is possibly TRBD1 or TRBD2 (5 bases each). The CDR3 has 14 amino acids. Trimming shortened V by 4 bases and J by 5 bases, and 11 bases separated the two germline ends. Per germline, CDR1 MNHEY and CDR2 SVGAGI. This chain's CDR3 is CASSSGTVTGELFF. DNA of the CDR3: TGTGCCAGCAGTTCCGGGACGGTTACCGGGGAGCTGTTTTTT.

The chain combines TRBV11-2 with TRBJ2-7; 10 bases line up with TRBD1. The V and J ends lost 3 bases and 4 bases, in that order; junction bases with no gene match: 3. Germline V gene sequence: CDR1 SGHAT, CDR2 FQNNGV. This CDR3 spans 14 amino acids. CDR3: CASSLDRGRYEQYF. The CDR3 region has the DNA TGTGCCAGCAGCTTGGACAGGGGGAGGTACGAGCAGTACTTC.

This chain uses TRBV7-8 with TRBJ2-1; no definite D call. CDR3 length: 15 residues. The germline gives CDR1 SGHVS, CDR2 FQNEAQ. Trimming left V 4 bases short and J 6 bases short, with 16 bases between. CDR3: CASSSPRTRSNEQFF. The CDR3 bases are TGTGCCAGCAGCTCTCCGCGTACGCGGAGCAATGAGCAGTTCTTC.

CDR3 nucleotide sequence: TGTGCCAGCAGCGTAGCCGTGGGACAGGGCAACGAAAAACTGTTTTTT. This gives the protein CASSVAVGQGNEKLFF. V and J are TRBV9 and TRBJ1-4; 9 nucleotides line up with TRBD1. This CDR3 region has 16 residues. Germline CDR1 reads SGDLS; CDR2 reads YYNGEE. The V and J ends lost 0 bases and 8 bases, in that order; junction bases with no gene match: 8.

J is TRBJ1-4 and V is TRBV7-9, with D unclear. Trimming left V 3 bases short and J 0 bases short, with 20 bases between. The CDR3 is 19 residues long. Germline loops: CDR1 SEHNR, CDR2 FQNEAQ (reference sequence). CDR3 coding DNA: TGTGCCAGCAGCTTCCCCCGGCAGCCCGTCCGCTCAACTAATGAAAAACTGTTTTTT. Amino acid sequence: CASSFPRQPVRSTNEKLFF. Filled out from reference TRBV7-9 and TRBJ1-4, the complete variable domain reads DTGVSQNPRHKITKRGQNVTFRCDPISEHNRLYWYRQTLGQGPEFLTYFQNEAQLEKSRLLSDRFSAERPKGSFSTLEIQRTEQGDSAMYLCASSFPRQPVRSTNEKLFFGSGTQLSVL.